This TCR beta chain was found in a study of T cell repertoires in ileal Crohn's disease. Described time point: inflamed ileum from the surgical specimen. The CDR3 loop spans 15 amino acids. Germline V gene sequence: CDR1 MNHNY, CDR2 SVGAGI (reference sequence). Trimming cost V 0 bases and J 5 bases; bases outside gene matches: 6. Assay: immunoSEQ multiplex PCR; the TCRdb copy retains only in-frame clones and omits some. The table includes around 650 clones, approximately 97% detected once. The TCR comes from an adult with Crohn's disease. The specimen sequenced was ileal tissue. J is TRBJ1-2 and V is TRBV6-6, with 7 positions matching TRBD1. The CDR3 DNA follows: TGTGCCAGCAGTTACTCGACAGGGAGCCATTATGGCTACACCTTC. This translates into CASSYSTGSHYGYTF.